These 11 T cell receptor beta chains originate from one sample sequenced in a study of blood T cell repertoires in COVID-19. Profiled with immunoSEQ multiplex PCR; TCRdb holds only in-frame clones, not every one. The repertoire has some 230,000 clones, more than 80% of them found once; the top ten carry approximately 2%. The sequencing input was peripheral blood. Source of these receptors: a man younger than 45 who had recovered from COVID-19.

This clone appeared a few times. The V gene is TRBV6-5, the J gene TRBJ2-7; 8 bases agree with TRBD2. The CDR3 is made up of 16 amino acids. The germline CDR1 and CDR2 sequences are MNHEY and SVGAGI. Trimming cost V 0 bases and J 0 bases; bases outside gene matches: 4. In nucleotides, the CDR3 is TGTGCCAGCAGTTACTCGGTTAGCGGGGCCTCCTACGAGCAGTACTTC. This gives the protein CASSYSVSGASYEQYF.

The chain has TRBV5-6 and TRBJ2-7; D perhaps matches TRBD1 (5 bases). The germline V gene encodes CDR1 SGHDT and CDR2 YYEEEE. Deletions cut 0 bases from V and 3 bases from J, with 10 bases between. The CDR3 is made up of 14 amino acids. CDR3 in amino acids: CASSLAAGYYEQYF. In DNA, the CDR3 is TGTGCCAGCAGCTTGGCCGCAGGGTACTACGAGCAGTACTTC.

The chain joins TRBV7-7 to TRBJ2-5; 12 bases agree with TRBD1. The V gene end was trimmed by 4 bases and the J gene end by 1 base; junction bases not matched to a gene: 13. In germline, CDR1 is SSHAT, CDR2 FNYEAQ (reference sequence). CDR3 size: 19 residues. The CDR3 DNA reads as TGTGCCAGCAGCTCACGGGACAGGGGGCCCGAGTCTCCCCAAGAGACCCAGTACTTC. It codes for CASSSRDRGPESPQETQYF.

The DNA for the CDR3 is TGTGCCAGCAGTTCAGGACAGGGCAAGCGTACTGAAGCTTTCTTT. It codes for CASSSGQGKRTEAFF. This sequence joins TRBV6-5 and TRBJ1-1; 8 nucleotides align to TRBD1. Trimming at V came to 4 bases and at J to 5 bases, leaving 9 bases not matched to a gene. Per the germline V gene, CDR1 is MNHEY and CDR2 is SVGAGI. CDR3 size: 15 residues.

This clone has more than one count but fewer than ten. This chain uses TRBV19 with TRBJ1-1, with D tentatively TRBD1 (5 bases). The CDR3 extends over 14 amino acids. V lost 3 bases and J 6 bases, leaving 14 bases between the germline ends. Germline V gives CDR1 LNHDA, CDR2 SQIVND (reference sequence). The CDR3 protein is CASSMGRTLAEAFF. CDR3 bases: TGTGCCAGTAGTATGGGCCGGACACTCGCTGAAGCTTTCTTT.

This chain connects TRBV19 to TRBJ2-7; maybe TRBD1 (5 bases). Per germline, CDR1 LNHDA and CDR2 SQIVND (reference sequence). This CDR3 contains 14 residues. Trimming left V 2 bases short and J 5 bases short, with 13 bases between. Written as DNA, the CDR3 is TGTGCCAGTAGTATAAGGGGAAATAGCCACGAGCAGTACTTC. Translated, it gives CASSIRGNSHEQYF.

This clone was seen a few times. J is TRBJ2-4 and V is TRBV11-2; TRBD2 might be the D (5 bases). The germline V and J ends were trimmed by 6 bases and 0 bases, with 12 bases remaining between them. The CDR3 runs to 15 residues. Germline V gene data show CDR1 as SGHAT and CDR2 as FQNNGV. The CDR3 loop is CASSSDFGAKNIQYF. The CDR3, as DNA: TGTGCCAGCAGTTCGGACTTCGGAGCCAAAAACATTCAGTACTTC.

This clone has a single count. The chain employs TRBV2 and TRBJ2-7; 7 nucleotides agree with TRBD2. Germline V lookup: CDR1 SNHLY, CDR2 FYNNEI. The CDR3 length is 11 residues. The V and J ends lost 7 bases and 6 bases, in that order; junction bases with no gene match: 3. CDR3 sequence reads: CASKREGEQYF. The CDR3, as DNA: TGTGCCAGCAAGAGGGAGGGCGAGCAGTACTTC.

This sequence joins TRBV11-2 and TRBJ2-1, with D perhaps matching TRBD2 (5 bases). CDR1 and CDR2 (germline): SGHAT, FQNNGV. The CDR3 covers 17 residues. Trimming removed 5 bases at V and 8 bases at J, with 25 bases between. CDR3 DNA: TGTGCCAGCAGCCCAGGTTCGGCGGGCCGATTCCCCCATGAGCAGTTCTTC. The encoded protein is CASSPGSAGRFPHEQFF.

J is TRBJ2-1 and V is TRBV21-1; no check of the table's D call, TRBD1, against the DNA was made. TRBV21-1 counts as a pseudogene. The CDR3 has 16 residues. CDR3 amino acids: CASSTRETGGHNEQFF. DNA for the CDR3: TGTGCCAGCAGTACAAGGGAGACAGGGGGGCACAATGAGCAGTTCTTC.

This sequence joins TRBV15 and TRBJ2-2; D unclear. The CDR3 is 13 amino acids. Trimming removed 0 bases from V and 8 bases from J, with 7 bases in between. Germline assignment: CDR1 LNHNV and CDR2 YYDKDF (reference sequence). In DNA, the CDR3 is TGTGCCACCAGCAGAGATCTGGCAGGGGAGCTGTTTTTT. This codes for CATSRDLAGELFF.